This record covers a single TCR beta chain. Original methodology: Reference gene primer amplification yielded estimated nucleated cell counts. TCRdb keeps only in-frame clones here, not all; method: immunoSEQ multiplex PCR. V, J and clone size derive from that table, while D and trimming were established from the DNA sequence. The sample has 330,000 or so clones; roughly 90% are singletons. The source of the sample is a study of blood T cell repertoires in COVID-19. Trimming shortened V by 3 bases and J by 3 bases, and 8 bases separated the two germline ends. This CDR3 is built from 13 residues. Germline CDR1 reads MDHEN; CDR2 reads SYDVKM.

This chain links TRBV28 with TRBJ1-1; D not resolved. Sequencing was carried out using PBMCs or T cells enriched from blood (not recorded which). This TCR came from a woman aged 25 to 39 who had recovered from COVID-19. The CDR3 region is CASSLVVHTEAFF. CDR3 in DNA: TGTGCCAGCAGTTTGGTAGTCCACACTGAAGCTTTCTTT.